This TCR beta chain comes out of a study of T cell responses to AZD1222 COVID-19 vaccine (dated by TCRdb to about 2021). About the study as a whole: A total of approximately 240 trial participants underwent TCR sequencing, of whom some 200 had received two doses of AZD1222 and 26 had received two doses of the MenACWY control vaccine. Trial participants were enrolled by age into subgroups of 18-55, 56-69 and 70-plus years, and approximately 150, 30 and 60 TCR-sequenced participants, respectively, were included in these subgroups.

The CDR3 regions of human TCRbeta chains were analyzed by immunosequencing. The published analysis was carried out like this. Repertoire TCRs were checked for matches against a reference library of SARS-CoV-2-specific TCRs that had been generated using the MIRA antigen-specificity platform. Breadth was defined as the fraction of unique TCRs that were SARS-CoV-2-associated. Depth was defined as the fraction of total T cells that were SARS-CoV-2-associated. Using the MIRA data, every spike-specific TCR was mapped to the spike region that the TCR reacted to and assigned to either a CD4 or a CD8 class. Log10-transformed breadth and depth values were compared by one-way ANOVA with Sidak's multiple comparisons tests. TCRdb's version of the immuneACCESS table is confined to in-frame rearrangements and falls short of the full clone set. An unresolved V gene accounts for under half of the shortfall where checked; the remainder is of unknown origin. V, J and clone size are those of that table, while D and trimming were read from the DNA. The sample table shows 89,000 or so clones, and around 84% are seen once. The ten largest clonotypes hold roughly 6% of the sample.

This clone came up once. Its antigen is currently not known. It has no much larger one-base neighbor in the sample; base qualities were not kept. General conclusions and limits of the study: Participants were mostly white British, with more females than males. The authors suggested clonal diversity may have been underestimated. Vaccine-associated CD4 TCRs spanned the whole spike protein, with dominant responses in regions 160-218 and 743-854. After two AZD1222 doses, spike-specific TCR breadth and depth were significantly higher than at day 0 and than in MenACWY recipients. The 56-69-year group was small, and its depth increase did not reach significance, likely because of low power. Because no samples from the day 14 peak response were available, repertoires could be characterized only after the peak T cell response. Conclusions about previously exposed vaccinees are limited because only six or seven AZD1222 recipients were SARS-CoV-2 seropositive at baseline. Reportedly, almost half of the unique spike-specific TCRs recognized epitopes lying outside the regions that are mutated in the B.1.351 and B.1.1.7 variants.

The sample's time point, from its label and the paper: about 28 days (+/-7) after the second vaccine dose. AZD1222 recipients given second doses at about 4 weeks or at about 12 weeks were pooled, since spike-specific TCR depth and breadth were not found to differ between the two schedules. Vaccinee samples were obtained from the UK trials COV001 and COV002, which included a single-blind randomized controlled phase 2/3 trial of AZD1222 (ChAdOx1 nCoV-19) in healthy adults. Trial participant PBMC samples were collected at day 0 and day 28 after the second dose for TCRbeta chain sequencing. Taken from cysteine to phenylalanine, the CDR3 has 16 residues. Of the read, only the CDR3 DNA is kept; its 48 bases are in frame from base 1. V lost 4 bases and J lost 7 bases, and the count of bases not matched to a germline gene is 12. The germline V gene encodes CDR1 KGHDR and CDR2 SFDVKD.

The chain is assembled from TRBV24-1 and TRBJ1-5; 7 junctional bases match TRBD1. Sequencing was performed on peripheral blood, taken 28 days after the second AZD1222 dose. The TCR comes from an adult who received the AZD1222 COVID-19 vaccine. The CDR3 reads CATSDSTGVQPQPQHF. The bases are TGTGCCACCAGTGACTCCACAGGGGTCCAACCCCAGCCCCAGCATTTT.